This paragraph covers one T cell receptor (beta chain) sequence. What antigen it recognizes has not been identified. The input lacks base qualities; no much larger clone sits a single base away. TCRbeta CDR3 regions were amplified from genomic DNA using the immunoSEQ Assay, a bias-controlled multiplex PCR. Under the source paper's analysis protocol: The number of nucleated cells in each sample was estimated by amplification of reference gene primers within the assay. To quantify the absolute abundance of each unique TCRbeta CDR3 rearrangement, sequence reads were collapsed and filtered. For each sample, productive Simpson clonality was calculated as the square root of Simpson's diversity index across productive rearrangements. The table was pulled from immuneACCESS by TCRdb, which kept in-frame rearrangements only. Such tables lose some clones; where checked, under half of the loss comes from unresolved V genes, and the rest has no known cause. That table furnishes V, J and clone size, whereas the DNA furnished D and trimming. The sample includes some 250,000 clones, with around 90% observed a single time. The ten largest make up about 0.8% of the sample.

The CDR3 runs 16 residues from the cysteine to the phenylalanine. Of the read, only the CDR3 DNA is kept; its 48 bases are in frame from base 1. At the junction V is shortened by 3 bases and J by 4 bases; bases outside the gene matches: 11. CDR1 and CDR2, per the germline V gene, are KGHSH and LQKENI. This sample was included in a study of blood T cell repertoires in COVID-19 (TCRdb year 2020). Some background on the complete study: The collaborator samples originated in the United States, Italy and Spain and spanned the acute and convalescent phases of COVID-19. Where available, HLA class I and class II types were obtained from metadata supplied by the sample provider rather than from assay-based typing. The material from the prospective study consisted of cDNA or gDNA derived from T cells, B-cell-depleted T cells, or PBMCs. The dataset comprised deeply sampled blood TCRbeta repertoires from subjects exposed to, actively infected with, or recovered from COVID-19. Samples came from the ongoing ImmuneRACE study (first 160 participants) plus 1,254 subjects from 6 global collaborators. Nearly every sample came with metadata listing a de-identified subject ID, COVID-19 status, age in years and sex. The repertoires were released in a freely available public database intended as a resource for research on the immune response to SARS-CoV-2. Broad study findings and their caveats: How much clinical and demographic metadata was included differed by source and by participant, and the metadata was provided uncurated.

Collaborating institutions collected whole blood in K2EDTA tubes following their own protocols. Collaborator samples were shipped for TCRbeta analysis as frozen whole blood, isolated PBMCs, or DNA extracted from either sample type. This receptor was taken from a woman aged 25-40 years with acute or convalescent COVID-19. This chain joins TRBV18 to TRBJ2-7; the central 8 bases match TRBD1. Specimen: peripheral blood. The sequence in DNA is TGTGCCAGCTCACCTTCGAAGGGCGGGACAGGTTACGAGCAGTACTTC. Its amino acids are CASSPSKGGTGYEQYF.